The next 2 T cell receptor beta chains were all read from a single sample in a study of CD8+ T cells in alopecia areata. Following extraction, RNA underwent reverse transcription to cDNA, which served as the sequencing template. TCRdb keeps only in-frame clones here, not all; method: immunoSEQ multiplex PCR. The sample consists of approximately 210,000 clones, more than 60% of them appearing once. Described treatment: oral pan-JAK inhibitor, 5-10 mg twice daily. The specimen comprised CD4+ T cells sorted from blood, sampled at week 44, from a patient treated with tofacitinib. The receptors were gathered from a human donor with alopecia areata.

J is TRBJ1-5 and V is TRBV27; D gene ambiguous. V gave up 3 bases and J gave up 3 bases, with 9 bases separating them. There are 14 residues in the CDR3. Germline assignment: CDR1 MNHEY and CDR2 SMNVEV (reference sequence). CDR3 coding DNA: TGTGCCAGCAGTTTTTCAGGCTCCAATCAGCCCCAGCATTTT. Protein product: CASSFSGSNQPQHF.

The genes are TRBV2 and TRBJ2-3, with 8 bases fitting TRBD1. Germline CDR1 reads SNHLY; CDR2 reads FYNNEI. With 11 bases clipped from V and 3 bases from J, the junction kept 10 bases outside the gene matches. The CDR3 is 14 residues long. The CDR3 DNA reads as TGTGCCGCGAGACAGGGGTTGGTTACAGATACGCAGTATTTT. Its translation is CAARQGLVTDTQYF. Looking up the rest from reference TRBV2 and TRBJ2-3 gives the full variable domain: EPEVTQTPSHQVTQMGQEVILRCVPISNHLYFYWYRQILGQKVEFLVSFYNNEISEKSEIFDDQFSVERPDGSNFTLKIRSTKLEDSAMYFCAARQGLVTDTQYFGPGTRLTVL.